This T cell receptor (beta chain) was captured in a study of regulatory T cells in long-lasting Graves disease. The study, taken as a whole, reports: TRBV28, TRBJ1-2 and TRBJ2-5 were segments that persistent disease favored.

The time point denotes: persistent/refractory GD, antithyroid drugs over 5 years with positive TRAb. PBMC-derived RNA was used for the TCR library. This clonotype was seen a few times. Its antigen is not known. Arm-PCR of CDR3 regions and iRepertoire HTBI primers were the basis on which TCR beta libraries were built. TCRdb processed the multiplex PCR reads anew with MiXCR; each CDR3 protein has one entry. The table includes 500,000 to 800,000 distinct CDR3 sequences, approximately 31% detected once. This CDR3 is 12 amino acids long. Trimming shortened V by 4 bases and J by 9 bases, and 9 bases separated the two germline ends. Germline lookup yields CDR1 SEHNR and CDR2 FQNEAQ (reference sequence).

V usage is TRBV7-9 and J usage is TRBJ1-4; unclear D gene. This receptor was obtained from a female donor with Graves disease. Sequenced here: peripheral blood mononuclear cells (PBMCs), sampled when the disease was refractory, from a patient treated with antithyroid drugs. The CDR3 reads CASSYPEKKLFF. Here the CDR3 DNA reads TGTGCCAGCAGCTATCCGGAGAAAAAACTGTTTTTT.